This TCR beta chain was identified during a study of blood T cell repertoires in COVID-19. V gave up 6 bases and J gave up 8 bases, with 13 bases separating them. The CDR3 spans 12 residues. CDR1 and CDR2 (germline): SNHLY, FYNNEI. The method was immunoSEQ multiplex PCR; TCRdb's version includes in-frame clones alone and lacks a portion of them. The data contain around 300,000 clones, around 90% of them singletons. The gene calls are TRBV2 and TRBJ1-2; no firm D call. What was sequenced was peripheral blood. This receptor was obtained from a man over 45 with acute or convalescent COVID-19. CDR3 nucleotides: TGTGCCAGCAGGGGATTGGGAGGAGGCTACACCTTC. It translates to CASRGLGGGYTF.